This T cell receptor beta chain was profiled in a study of untreated major depressive disorder. Findings and caveats of the study: Compared with controls, depressed patients showed more TRBV05-01 (Vbeta 5.1) usage in CD4+ T cells.

A word on this clone: The antigen remains unidentified.

Data came from immunoSEQ multiplex PCR; TCRdb stores just in-frame clones and leaves some out. The top ten hold roughly 0.72% of the sample, which has roughly 25,000 clones, about 89% seen once. Among patients, depression was moderate to severe. The germline V gene has CDR1 SGHVS and CDR2 FQNEAQ. The CDR3 has 13 residues. V lost 5 bases and J 3 bases, leaving 10 bases between the germline ends. The rearrangement uses TRBV7-8 and TRBJ2-5, with no clear D. The sample consisted of CD4+ T cells from PBMCs. This TCR came from a woman under 40 with major depressive disorder. The CDR3 DNA follows: TGTGCCAGCAGCGCACGCAAAAAAGAGACCCAGTACTTC. The encoded protein is CASSARKKETQYF. The whole variable domain, filled in from reference TRBV7-8 and TRBJ2-5, reads GAGVSQSPRYKVAKRGQDVALRCDPISGHVSLFWYQQALGQGPEFLTYFQNEAQLDKSGLPSDRFFAERPEGSVSTLKIQRTQQEDSAVYLCASSARKKETQYFGPGTRLLVL.